The 28 T cell receptor beta chains listed next were all sequenced from one sample in a study of blood T cell repertoires in COVID-19. Produced via immunoSEQ multiplex PCR; TCRdb's table is partial and in-frame only. The sample consists of about 120,000 clones, about 79% of them appearing once. The sequenced material came from peripheral blood. The receptors were gathered from a man aged 65 to 85 with acute or convalescent COVID-19.

The chain has TRBV5-1 and TRBJ1-1; tentatively, D is TRBD1 (6 bases). With 6 bases removed from V and 0 bases from J, the gap between germline ends came to 12 bases. CDR1 is SGHRS, CDR2 YFSETQ, per germline. CDR3 size: 14 residues. The CDR3 bases are TGCGCCAGCACCCCCGGACAGTTGAACACTGAAGCTTTCTTT. As protein: CASTPGQLNTEAFF.

The chain is built from TRBV5-1 and TRBJ2-1, with TRBD1 matching over 10 bases. Germline values: CDR1 SGHRS, CDR2 YFSETQ. The CDR3 is 18 residues long. V was pared by 5 bases and J by 4 bases, with 15 bases of the junction left unmatched. CDR3 in amino acids: CASRAGTGDLREYNEQFF. For the CDR3, the DNA is TGCGCCAGCAGGGCCGGGACAGGGGACCTCCGCGAGTACAATGAGCAGTTCTTC.

The chain joins TRBV29-1 to TRBJ1-5; D ambiguous. V shed 4 bases and J shed 5 bases, with 12 bases lying between them. CDR3 length: 13 amino acids. CDR1 is SQVTM and CDR2 is ANQGSEA in the germline V gene. The CDR3 DNA is TGCAGCGTTGGAGGGTTCGGGGATCAGCCCCAGCATTTT. The encoded protein is CSVGGFGDQPQHF.

The chain uses TRBV9 and TRBJ1-6; D is unclear. The CDR3 loop spans 17 amino acids. Germline loops: CDR1 SGDLS, CDR2 YYNGEE. Trimming shortened V by 4 bases and J by 3 bases, and 17 bases separated the two germline ends. The CDR3 DNA reads as TGTGCCAGCAGCTACCGGACGGACTCTTACTATAATTCACCCCTCCACTTT. This translates into CASSYRTDSYYNSPLHF.

The chain joins TRBV4-2 to TRBJ1-3; a weak D match, TRBD1 (6 bases). The V end lost 0 bases, the J end lost 7 bases, and 13 bases lay between the germline ends. Germline V lookup: CDR1 LGHNA, CDR2 YNFKEQ. CDR3 size: 15 residues. CDR3 in DNA: TGTGCCAGCAGCCAAGAGCACAGGGAGGGGAACACCATATATTTT. It is translated as CASSQEHREGNTIYF.

This clone was detected only a few times. The chain employs TRBV9 and TRBJ2-7; TRBD2 matches at 7 bases. Germline loops: CDR1 SGDLS, CDR2 YYNGEE. This CDR3 has 15 residues. V dropped 3 bases and J dropped 6; count of bases not matched to a gene: 12. Here the CDR3 DNA reads TGTGCCAGCAGCGCCAGTAGTCAAGGCGGGAGCGAGCAGTACTTC. It yields the protein CASSASSQGGSEQYF. The whole variable domain, filled in from reference TRBV9 and TRBJ2-7, reads DSGVTQTPKHLITATGQRVTLRCSPRSGDLSVYWYQQSLDQGLQFLIQYYNGEERAKGNILERFSAQQFPDLHSELNLSSLELGDSALYFCASSASSQGGSEQYFGPGTRLTVT.

This clone was counted between two and nine times. The chain couples TRBV11-1 to TRBJ1-1; D is perhaps TRBD1 (5 bases). The CDR3 contains 14 residues. Per germline, CDR1 SGHAT and CDR2 FQDESV (reference sequence). V was clipped by 3 bases and J by 2 bases, with 10 bases between them. In nucleotides, the CDR3 is TGTGCCAGCAGCTTGAGTCAGGGAAACACTGAAGCTTTCTTT. It yields the protein CASSLSQGNTEAFF.

V usage is TRBV28 and J usage is TRBJ1-2; no clear D. The length of the CDR3 is 11 residues. The V and J ends lost 8 bases and 6 bases respectively, with 10 bases between them. Germline CDR1 and CDR2: MDHEN and SYDVKM. CDR3 residues: CASRRADGYTF. CDR3 nucleotides: TGTGCCAGCCGTAGAGCTGATGGCTACACCTTC.

This clone came up a few times. J is TRBJ2-1 and V is TRBV9; the match to TRBD1 covers 8 bases. V gave up 5 bases and J gave up 9 bases; unmatched junction bases: 10. The length of the CDR3 is 14 residues. In germline, CDR1 is SGDLS, CDR2 YYNGEE. CDR3 in DNA: TGTGCCAGCAGGCCGCAGGTCCAGGGGGCTGAGCAGTTCTTC. It translates to CASRPQVQGAEQFF.

This chain uses TRBV19 with TRBJ1-2, with TRBD1 as a possible D gene (6 bases). With 4 bases removed from V and 2 bases from J, the gap between germline ends came to 14 bases. The CDR3 sequence is 15 residues long. CDR1 is LNHDA and CDR2 is SQIVND in the germline V gene (reference sequence). The CDR3 sequence is CASSTPSTGNYGYTF. In DNA, the CDR3 is TGTGCCAGTAGTACCCCCTCAACAGGGAACTATGGCTACACCTTC.

J is TRBJ1-1 and V is TRBV3-1 (or the pseudogene TRBV3-2); D remains unclear. The length of the CDR3 is 13 residues. The germline CDR1 and CDR2 sequences are LGHDT and YNNKEL (reference sequence). With 0 bases removed from V and 8 bases from J, the gap between germline ends came to 10 bases. CDR3 bases: TGTGCCAGCAGCCAAGATTACGGTAGCGAAGCTTTCTTT. Amino acids: CASSQDYGSEAFF.

This clone appeared a single time. The chain couples TRBV10-3 to TRBJ1-5; D remains unclear. The length of the CDR3 is 13 residues. Germline lookup yields CDR1 ENHRY and CDR2 SYGVKD. Between the trimmed V and J ends, which lost 4 bases and 3 bases, there was a span of 7 bases. CDR3 nucleotides: TGTGCCATCAGTGGGTCTTACAATCAGCCCCAGCATTTT. Its protein is CAISGSYNQPQHF.

A note on this clone: Other DNA variants within this sample encode the same CDR3. This chain links TRBV19 with TRBJ1-5; the match to TRBD1 covers 11 bases. The CDR3 spans 14 residues. CDR1 is LNHDA, CDR2 SQIVND, per germline (reference sequence). The V gene end was trimmed by 3 bases and the J gene end by 7 bases; junction bases not matched to a gene: 2. DNA for the CDR3: TGTGCCAGTAGTATCGGGACAGGGGGGCAGCCCCAGCATTTT. This sequence encodes CASSIGTGGQPQHF.

The J gene is TRBJ2-3, the V gene TRBV2, with D perhaps TRBD2 (6 bases). Trimming removed 1 base from V and 0 bases from J, with 14 bases in between. The CDR3 is made up of 17 amino acids. The germline gives CDR1 SNHLY, CDR2 FYNNEI. The CDR3 nucleotides are TGTGCCAGCAGTGAAGGTTGGAGGGGCCCTAGCACAGATACGCAGTATTTT. As protein: CASSEGWRGPSTDTQYF.

The rearrangement joins TRBV4-3 to TRBJ2-3; 9 bases align to TRBD2. From germline, CDR1 is LGHNA and CDR2 YSLEER. V dropped 4 bases and J dropped 2; count of bases not matched to a gene: 7. The CDR3 loop spans 16 amino acids. As DNA, the CDR3 is TGCGCCAGCAGCCGAGATCCTAGCGGGACCACAGATACGCAGTATTTT. Its protein is CASSRDPSGTTDTQYF.

The rearrangement joins TRBV2 to TRBJ2-1, with 9 bases lining up with TRBD1. Germline CDR1 reads SNHLY; CDR2 reads FYNNEI. Germline trimming cut 6 bases from V and 9 bases from J; bases unmatched to any gene: 6. This CDR3 is built from 13 residues. The CDR3 is CASRVDRGGEQFF. The CDR3 region has the DNA TGTGCCAGCAGGGTGGACAGGGGCGGTGAGCAGTTCTTC.

The chain uses TRBV5-1 and TRBJ2-7; unclear D gene. The germline gives CDR1 SGHRS, CDR2 YFSETQ. The V end was cut by 2 bases, the J end by 5 bases, with 14 bases between. This CDR3 is built from 14 residues. CDR3 DNA sequence: TGCGCCAGCAGCTTTGCGATACCCCTAGACGAGCAGTACTTC. Its protein product is CASSFAIPLDEQYF.

This chain uses TRBV7-2 with TRBJ1-5, with D maybe TRBD1 (5 bases). This CDR3 has 15 residues. The V gene's germline CDR1 is SGHTA and CDR2 FQGNSA. The V end lost 7 bases, the J end lost 5 bases, and 18 bases lay between the germline ends. The CDR3 DNA is TGTGCCAGCACTTCCCTGGGGGGTGGGTATCAGCCCCAGCATTTT. The encoded protein is CASTSLGGGYQPQHF.

V gene TRBV7-2 combines with J gene TRBJ2-2; D unclear. The germline gives CDR1 SGHTA, CDR2 FQGNSA. The CDR3 is made up of 12 amino acids. The ends were cut back, 4 bases at V and 2 bases at J, with 2 bases in the middle. Here the CDR3 reads CASSSNTGELFF. CDR3 in DNA: TGTGCCAGCAGCTCAAACACCGGGGAGCTGTTTTTT. The full variable domain, rest sourced from reference TRBV7-2 and TRBJ2-2, is GAGVSQSPSNKVTEKGKDVELRCDPISGHTALYWYRQSLGQGLEFLIYFQGNSAPDKSGLPSDRFSAERTGGSVSTLTIQRTQQEDSAVYLCASSSNTGELFFGEGSRLTVL.

V and J are TRBV7-2 and TRBJ1-4; D call uncertain. Per germline, CDR1 SGHTA and CDR2 FQGNSA. The CDR3 consists of 15 residues. Trimming took off 1 base at V and 5 bases at J, with 11 bases between the two ends. CDR3 coding DNA: TGTGCCAGCAGCTTAGTCCCCGGGTCCAATGAAAAACTGTTTTTT. Amino acids: CASSLVPGSNEKLFF.

The V and J genes are TRBV5-1 and TRBJ1-1; D gene unclear. V gave up 2 bases and J gave up 1 base, with 6 bases separating them. The CDR3 extends over 13 amino acids. CDR1 SGHRS and CDR2 YFSETQ come from the germline V gene. This chain's CDR3 is CASSLLQNTEAFF. DNA for the CDR3: TGCGCCAGCAGCTTATTACAGAACACTGAAGCTTTCTTT.

The genes are TRBV4-3 and TRBJ2-3; 9 bases are a match to TRBD2. This CDR3 region has 17 residues. Per the germline V gene, CDR1 is LGHNA and CDR2 is YSLEER. After removal of 1 base from V and 5 bases from J, the junction contained 10 bases not matched to a gene. The DNA for the CDR3 is TGCGCCAGCAGCCAAGGTAGGGGACTAGCACGAGGAGATACGCAGTATTTT. This codes for CASSQGRGLARGDTQYF.

This chain links TRBV29-1 with TRBJ1-3; D is undetermined. This CDR3 contains 14 residues. With 7 bases removed from V and 0 bases from J, the gap between germline ends came to 13 bases. Germline V lookup: CDR1 SQVTM, CDR2 ANQGSEA. Here the CDR3 DNA reads TGCAGCGCCCGTCCAGGAAACTCTGGAAACACCATATATTTT. This encodes CSARPGNSGNTIYF.

The rearrangement uses TRBV6-2 or TRBV6-3 and TRBJ1-5, with 12 bases matching TRBD1. The CDR3 sequence is 15 residues long. Per germline, CDR1 MNHEY and CDR2 SVGEGT. V lost 2 bases to trimming and J lost 6 bases; unmatched junction nucleotides: 2. The CDR3 loop reads CASSYGTGGGQPQHF. The CDR3 nucleotides are TGTGCCAGCAGTTACGGGACAGGGGGCGGTCAGCCCCAGCATTTT.

There are a few counts of this clone. The rearrangement links TRBV29-1 to TRBJ1-5; 7 bases line up with TRBD1. The CDR3 totals 13 residues. V lost 5 bases to trimming and J lost 7 bases; unmatched junction nucleotides: 8. CDR1 is SQVTM and CDR2 is ANQGSEA in the germline V gene. The CDR3 DNA sequence: TGCAGCGTTAAAGGGGGCGCGGGGCAGCCCCAGCATTTT. Amino acid sequence: CSVKGGAGQPQHF.

The V gene is TRBV24-1, the J gene TRBJ1-2, with 9 positions matching TRBD1. The CDR3 covers 15 residues. The germline V gene has CDR1 KGHDR and CDR2 SFDVKD. The V gene end was trimmed by 1 base and the J gene end by 8 bases; junction bases not matched to a gene: 7. The CDR3 DNA reads TGTGCCACCAGTGATTTCTCGGGACAGGGCGGCGGCTACACCTTC. Translating gives CATSDFSGQGGGYTF.

This chain connects TRBV5-1 to TRBJ1-2; maybe TRBD1 (6 bases). Germline values: CDR1 SGHRS, CDR2 YFSETQ. Trimming shortened V by 4 bases and J by 0 bases, and 10 bases separated the two germline ends. This CDR3 contains 14 residues. As DNA, the CDR3 is TGCGCCAGCAGCCCCGGACAGCCTAACTATGGCTACACCTTC. This translates into CASSPGQPNYGYTF.

The rearrangement links TRBV7-2 to TRBJ2-3; D is perhaps TRBD2 (7 bases). The CDR3 is made up of 16 amino acids. Per germline, CDR1 SGHTA and CDR2 FQGNSA. V lost 5 bases and J 5 bases, leaving 20 bases between the germline ends. The CDR3 protein is CASSLRGWGGRDTQYF. The CDR3 DNA reads TGTGCCAGCAGCCTACGGGGGTGGGGGGGCAGAGATACGCAGTATTTT.